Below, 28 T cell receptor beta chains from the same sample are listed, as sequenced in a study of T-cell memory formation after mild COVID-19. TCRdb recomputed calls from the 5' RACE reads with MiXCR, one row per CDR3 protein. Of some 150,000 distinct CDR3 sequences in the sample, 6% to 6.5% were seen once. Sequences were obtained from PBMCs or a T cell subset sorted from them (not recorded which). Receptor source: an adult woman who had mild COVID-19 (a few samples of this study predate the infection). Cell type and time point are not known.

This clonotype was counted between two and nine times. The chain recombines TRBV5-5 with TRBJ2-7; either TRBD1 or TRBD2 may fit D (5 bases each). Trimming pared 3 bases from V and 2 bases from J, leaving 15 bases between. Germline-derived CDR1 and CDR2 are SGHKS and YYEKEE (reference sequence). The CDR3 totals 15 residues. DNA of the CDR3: TGTGCCAGCAGCTGGTCTAGGGACGGAACCTACGAGCAGTACTTC. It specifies CASSWSRDGTYEQYF.

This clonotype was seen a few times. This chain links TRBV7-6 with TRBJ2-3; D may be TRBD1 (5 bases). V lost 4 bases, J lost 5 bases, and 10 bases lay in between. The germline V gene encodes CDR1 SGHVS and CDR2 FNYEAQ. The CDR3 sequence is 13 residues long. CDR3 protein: CASSSQGRDTQYF. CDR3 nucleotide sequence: TGTGCCAGCAGCTCCCAGGGTAGAGATACGCAGTATTTT.

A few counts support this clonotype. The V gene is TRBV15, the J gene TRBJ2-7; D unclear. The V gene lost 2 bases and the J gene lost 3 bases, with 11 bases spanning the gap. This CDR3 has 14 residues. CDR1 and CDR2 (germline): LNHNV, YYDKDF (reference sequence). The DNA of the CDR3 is TGTGCCACCAGCAGACCTGGACGGCTCTACGAGCAGTACTTC. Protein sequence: CATSRPGRLYEQYF.

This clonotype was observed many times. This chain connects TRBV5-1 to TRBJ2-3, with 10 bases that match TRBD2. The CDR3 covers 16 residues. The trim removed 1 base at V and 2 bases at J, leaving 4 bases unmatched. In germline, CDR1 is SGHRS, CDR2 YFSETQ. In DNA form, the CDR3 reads TGCGCCAGCAGCTTGAGGACTAGCGGTCACACAGATACGCAGTATTTT. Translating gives CASSLRTSGHTDTQYF.

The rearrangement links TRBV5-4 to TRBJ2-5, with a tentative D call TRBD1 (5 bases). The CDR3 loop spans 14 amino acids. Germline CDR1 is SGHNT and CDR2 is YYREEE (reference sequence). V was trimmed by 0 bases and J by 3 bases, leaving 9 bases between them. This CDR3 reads CASSLAGREETQYF. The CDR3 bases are TGTGCCAGCAGCTTGGCGGGCAGGGAAGAGACCCAGTACTTC.

The CDR3 reads CSAKTDWYEQYF. Here the CDR3 DNA reads TGCAGTGCCAAGACGGACTGGTACGAGCAGTACTTC. The V gene is TRBV20-1, the J gene TRBJ2-7; weak D call: TRBD2 (5 bases). Germline V gives CDR1 DFQATT, CDR2 SNEGSKA (reference sequence). The CDR3 has 12 residues. The V and J ends lost 6 bases and 4 bases respectively, with 13 bases between them.

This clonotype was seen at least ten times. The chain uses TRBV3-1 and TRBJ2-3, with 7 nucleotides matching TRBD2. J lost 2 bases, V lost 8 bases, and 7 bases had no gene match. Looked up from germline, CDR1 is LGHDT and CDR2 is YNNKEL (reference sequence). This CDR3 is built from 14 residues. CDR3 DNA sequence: TGTGCCAGCGGATTCGGGGGGTCCACAGATACGCAGTATTTT. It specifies CASGFGGSTDTQYF.

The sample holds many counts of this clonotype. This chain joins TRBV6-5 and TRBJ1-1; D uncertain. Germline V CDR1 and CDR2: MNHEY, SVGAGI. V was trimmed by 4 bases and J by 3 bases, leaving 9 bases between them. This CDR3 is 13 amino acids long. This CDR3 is CASSSHRDTEAFF. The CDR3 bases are TGTGCCAGCAGTTCCCACCGGGACACTGAAGCTTTCTTT.

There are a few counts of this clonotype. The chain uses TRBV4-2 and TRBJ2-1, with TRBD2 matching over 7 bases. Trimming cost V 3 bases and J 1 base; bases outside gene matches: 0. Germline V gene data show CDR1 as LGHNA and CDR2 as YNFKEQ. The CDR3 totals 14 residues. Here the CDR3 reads CASSHGGSYNEQFF. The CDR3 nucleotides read TGTGCCAGCAGCCACGGGGGGTCCTACAATGAGCAGTTCTTC.

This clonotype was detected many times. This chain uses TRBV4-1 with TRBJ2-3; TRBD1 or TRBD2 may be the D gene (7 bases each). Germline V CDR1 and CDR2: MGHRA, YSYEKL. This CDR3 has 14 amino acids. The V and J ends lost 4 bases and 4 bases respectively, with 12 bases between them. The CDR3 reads CASSPGRGPDTQYF. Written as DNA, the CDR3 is TGCGCCAGCAGCCCGGGGAGGGGGCCAGATACGCAGTATTTT.

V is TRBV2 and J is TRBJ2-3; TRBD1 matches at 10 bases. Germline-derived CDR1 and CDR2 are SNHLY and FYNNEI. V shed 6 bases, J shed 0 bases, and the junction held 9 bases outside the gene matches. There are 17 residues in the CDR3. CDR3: CASRAGQGPTSTDTQYF. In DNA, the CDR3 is TGTGCCAGCAGGGCGGGACAGGGGCCCACTAGCACAGATACGCAGTATTTT. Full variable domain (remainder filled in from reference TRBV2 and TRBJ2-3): EPEVTQTPSHQVTQMGQEVILRCVPISNHLYFYWYRQILGQKVEFLVSFYNNEISEKSEIFDDQFSVERPDGSNFTLKIRSTKLEDSAMYFCASRAGQGPTSTDTQYFGPGTRLTVL.

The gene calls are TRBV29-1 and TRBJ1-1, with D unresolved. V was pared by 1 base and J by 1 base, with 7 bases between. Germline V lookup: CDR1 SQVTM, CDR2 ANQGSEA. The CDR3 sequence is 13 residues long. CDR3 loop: CSVEGHPNTEAFF. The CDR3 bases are TGCAGCGTTGAAGGACACCCGAACACTGAAGCTTTCTTT. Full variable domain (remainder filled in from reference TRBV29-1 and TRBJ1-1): SAVISQKPSRDICQRGTSLTIQCQVDSQVTMMFWYRQQPGQSLTLIATANQGSEATYESGFVIDKFPISRPNLTFSTLTVSNMSPEDSSIYLCSVEGHPNTEAFFGQGTRLTVV.

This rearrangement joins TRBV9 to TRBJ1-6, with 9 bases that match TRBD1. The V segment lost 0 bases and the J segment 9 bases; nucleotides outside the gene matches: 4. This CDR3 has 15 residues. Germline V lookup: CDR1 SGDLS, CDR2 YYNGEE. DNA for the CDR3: TGTGCCAGCAGCGTAGGGGACAGGGCTACTTCACCCCTCCACTTT. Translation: CASSVGDRATSPLHF. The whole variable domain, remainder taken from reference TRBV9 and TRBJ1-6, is DSGVTQTPKHLITATGQRVTLRCSPRSGDLSVYWYQQSLDQGLQFLIQYYNGEERAKGNILERFSAQQFPDLHSELNLSSLELGDSALYFCASSVGDRATSPLHFGNGTRLTVT.

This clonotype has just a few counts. DNA for the CDR3: TGTGCCAGCAGTTTGGGACAGGGGGTTGGCTACACCTTC. Translation gives CASSLGQGVGYTF. This chain joins TRBV12-3 or TRBV12-4 and TRBJ1-2, with 11 bases identical to TRBD1. There are 13 residues in the CDR3. V lost 3 bases and J lost 7; bases outside the gene matches: 1.

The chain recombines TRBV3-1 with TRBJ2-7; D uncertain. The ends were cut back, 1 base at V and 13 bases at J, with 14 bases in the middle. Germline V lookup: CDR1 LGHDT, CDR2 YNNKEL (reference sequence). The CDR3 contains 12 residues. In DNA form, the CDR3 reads TGTGCCAGCAGCCAAGGAGGCCTAGTCCCTTACTTC. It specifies CASSQGGLVPYF.

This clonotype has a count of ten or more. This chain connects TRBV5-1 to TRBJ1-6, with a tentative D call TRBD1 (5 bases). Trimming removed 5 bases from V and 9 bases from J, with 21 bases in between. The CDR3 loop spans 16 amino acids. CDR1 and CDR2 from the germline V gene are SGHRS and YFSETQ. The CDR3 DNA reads TGCGCCAGCAGACCGGGACGTCCGACCTGGGGTTCACCCCTCCACTTT. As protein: CASRPGRPTWGSPLHF.

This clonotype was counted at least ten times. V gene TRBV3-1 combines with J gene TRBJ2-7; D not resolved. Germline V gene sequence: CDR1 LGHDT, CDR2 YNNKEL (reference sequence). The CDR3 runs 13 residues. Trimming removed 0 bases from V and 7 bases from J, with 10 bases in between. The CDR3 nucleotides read TGTGCCAGCAGCCAAGATCACTCTTGGGAGCAGTACTTC. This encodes CASSQDHSWEQYF.

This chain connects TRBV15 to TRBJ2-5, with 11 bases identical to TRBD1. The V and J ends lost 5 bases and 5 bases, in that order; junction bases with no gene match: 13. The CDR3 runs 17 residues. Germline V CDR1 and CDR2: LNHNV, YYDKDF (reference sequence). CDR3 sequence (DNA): TGTGCCACCAGCCCAGTCCCAGGGGACAGGGGGATGGAGACCCAGTACTTC. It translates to CATSPVPGDRGMETQYF.

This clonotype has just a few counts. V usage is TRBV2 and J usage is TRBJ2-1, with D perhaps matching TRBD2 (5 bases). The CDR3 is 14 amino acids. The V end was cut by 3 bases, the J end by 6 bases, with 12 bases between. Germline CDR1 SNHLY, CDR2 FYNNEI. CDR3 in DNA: TGTGCCAGCAGTGATCGCCTAGCCCTCAATGAGCAGTTCTTC. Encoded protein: CASSDRLALNEQFF. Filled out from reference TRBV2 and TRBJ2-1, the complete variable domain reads EPEVTQTPSHQVTQMGQEVILRCVPISNHLYFYWYRQILGQKVEFLVSFYNNEISEKSEIFDDQFSVERPDGSNFTLKIRSTKLEDSAMYFCASSDRLALNEQFFGPGTRLTVL.

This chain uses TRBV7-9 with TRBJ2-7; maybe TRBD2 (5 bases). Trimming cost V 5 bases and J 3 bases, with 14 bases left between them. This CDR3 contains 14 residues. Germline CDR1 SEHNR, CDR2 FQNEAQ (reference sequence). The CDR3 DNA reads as TGTGCCAGCAGCCCCCCGACGGGGAGCTACGAGCAGTACTTC. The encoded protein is CASSPPTGSYEQYF.

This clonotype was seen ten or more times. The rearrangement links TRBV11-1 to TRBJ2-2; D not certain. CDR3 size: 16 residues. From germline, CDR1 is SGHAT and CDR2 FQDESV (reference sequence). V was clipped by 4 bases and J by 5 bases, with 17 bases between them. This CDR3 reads CASSSTELRYTGELFF. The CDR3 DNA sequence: TGTGCCAGCAGCTCGACCGAACTCCGGTATACCGGGGAGCTGTTTTTT.

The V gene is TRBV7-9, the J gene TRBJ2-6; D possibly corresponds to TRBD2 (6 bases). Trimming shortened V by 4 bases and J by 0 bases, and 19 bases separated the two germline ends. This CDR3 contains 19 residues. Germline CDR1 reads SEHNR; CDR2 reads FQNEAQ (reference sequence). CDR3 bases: TGTGCCAGCAGCTCTTACCCCGGAGGGGATAGCTCTGGGGCCAACGTCCTGACTTTC. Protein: CASSSYPGGDSSGANVLTF.

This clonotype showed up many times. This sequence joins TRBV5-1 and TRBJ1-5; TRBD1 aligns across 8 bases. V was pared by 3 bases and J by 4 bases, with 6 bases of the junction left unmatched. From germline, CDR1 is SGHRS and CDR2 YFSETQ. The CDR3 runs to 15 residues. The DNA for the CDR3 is TGCGCCAGCAGCTCGGATGGACAGGGAAATCAGCCCCAGCATTTT. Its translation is CASSSDGQGNQPQHF.

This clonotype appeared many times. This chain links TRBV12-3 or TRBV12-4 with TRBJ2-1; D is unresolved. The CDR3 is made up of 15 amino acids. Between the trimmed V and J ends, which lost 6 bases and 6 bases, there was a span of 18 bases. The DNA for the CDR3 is TGTGCCAGCAGCTCGACTCCTCGGCCAGGCAATGAGCAGTTCTTC. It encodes CASSSTPRPGNEQFF.

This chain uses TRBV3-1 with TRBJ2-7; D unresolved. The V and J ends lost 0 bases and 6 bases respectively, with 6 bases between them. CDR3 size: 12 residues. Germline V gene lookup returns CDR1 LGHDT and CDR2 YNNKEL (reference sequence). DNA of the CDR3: TGTGCCAGCAGCCAAGATATTCGCGAGCAGTACTTC. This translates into CASSQDIREQYF.

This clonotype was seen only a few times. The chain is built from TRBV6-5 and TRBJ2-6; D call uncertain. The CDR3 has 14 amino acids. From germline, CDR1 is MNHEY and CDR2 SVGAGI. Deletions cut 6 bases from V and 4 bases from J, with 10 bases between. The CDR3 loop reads CASRSSKGANVLTF. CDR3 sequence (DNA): TGTGCCAGCAGGTCCTCTAAGGGGGCCAACGTCCTGACTTTC.

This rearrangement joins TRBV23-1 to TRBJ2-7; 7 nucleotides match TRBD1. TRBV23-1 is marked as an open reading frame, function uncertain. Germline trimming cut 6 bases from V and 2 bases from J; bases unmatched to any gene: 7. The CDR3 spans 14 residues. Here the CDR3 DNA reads TGCGCCAGCAGCCCCGACAGGGCCACCTACGAGCAGTACTTC. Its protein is CASSPDRATYEQYF.

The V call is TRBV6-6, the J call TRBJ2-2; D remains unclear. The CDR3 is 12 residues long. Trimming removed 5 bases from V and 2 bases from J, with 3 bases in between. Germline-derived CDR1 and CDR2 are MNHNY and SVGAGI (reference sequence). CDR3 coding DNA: TGTGCCAGCAGTAAAAACACCGGGGAGCTGTTTTTT. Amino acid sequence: CASSKNTGELFF.